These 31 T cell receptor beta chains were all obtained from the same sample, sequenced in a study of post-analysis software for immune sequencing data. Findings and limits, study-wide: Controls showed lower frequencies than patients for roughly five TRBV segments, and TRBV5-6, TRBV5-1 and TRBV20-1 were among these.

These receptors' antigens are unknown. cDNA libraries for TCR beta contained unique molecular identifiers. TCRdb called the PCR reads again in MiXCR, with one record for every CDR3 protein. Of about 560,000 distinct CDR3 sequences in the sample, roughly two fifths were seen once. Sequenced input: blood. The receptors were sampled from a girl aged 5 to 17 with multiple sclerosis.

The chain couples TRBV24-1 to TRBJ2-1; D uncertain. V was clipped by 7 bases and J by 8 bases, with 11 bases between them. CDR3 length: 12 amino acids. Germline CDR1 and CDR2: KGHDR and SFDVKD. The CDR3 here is CATSPRDYEQFF. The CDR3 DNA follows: TGTGCCACCAGCCCTCGCGACTATGAGCAGTTCTTC.

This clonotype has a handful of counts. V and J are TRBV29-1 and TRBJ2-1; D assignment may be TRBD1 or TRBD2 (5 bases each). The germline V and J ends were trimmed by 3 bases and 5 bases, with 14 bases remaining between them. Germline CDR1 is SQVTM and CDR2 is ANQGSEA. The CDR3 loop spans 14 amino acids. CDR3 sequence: CSVDVRDDDNEQFF. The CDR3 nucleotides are TGCAGCGTTGATGTCCGGGACGATGACAATGAGCAGTTCTTC.

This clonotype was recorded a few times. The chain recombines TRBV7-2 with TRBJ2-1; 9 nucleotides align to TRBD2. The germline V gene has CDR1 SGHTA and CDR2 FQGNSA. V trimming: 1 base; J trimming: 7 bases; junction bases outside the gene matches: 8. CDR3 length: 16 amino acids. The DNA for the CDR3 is TGTGCCAGCAGCTTAGGAGGCGGGAGGGGTTGGAATGAGCAGTTCTTC. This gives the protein CASSLGGGRGWNEQFF. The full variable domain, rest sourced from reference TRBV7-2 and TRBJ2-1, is GAGVSQSPSNKVTEKGKDVELRCDPISGHTALYWYRQSLGQGLEFLIYFQGNSAPDKSGLPSDRFSAERTGGSVSTLTIQRTQQEDSAVYLCASSLGGGRGWNEQFFGPGTRLTVL.

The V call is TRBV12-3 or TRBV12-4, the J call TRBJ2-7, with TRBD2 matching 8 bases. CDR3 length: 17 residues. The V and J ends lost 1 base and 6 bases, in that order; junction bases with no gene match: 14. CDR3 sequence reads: CASSLGSGSAPNLEQYF. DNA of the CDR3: TGTGCCAGCAGTTTAGGAAGCGGGAGCGCTCCTAATCTCGAGCAGTACTTC.

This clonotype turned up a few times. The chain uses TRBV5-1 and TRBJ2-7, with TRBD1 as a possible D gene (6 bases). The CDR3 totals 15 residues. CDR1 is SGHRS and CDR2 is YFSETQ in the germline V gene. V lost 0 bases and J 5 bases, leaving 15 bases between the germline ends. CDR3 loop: CASSLEGVPGDEQYF. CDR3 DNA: TGCGCCAGCAGCTTGGAGGGGGTCCCAGGCGACGAGCAGTACTTC.

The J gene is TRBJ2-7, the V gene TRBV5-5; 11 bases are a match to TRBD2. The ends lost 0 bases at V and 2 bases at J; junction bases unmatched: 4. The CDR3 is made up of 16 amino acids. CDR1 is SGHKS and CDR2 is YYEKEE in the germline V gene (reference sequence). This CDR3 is CASSLVVLAGAYEQYF. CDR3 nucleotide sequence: TGTGCCAGCAGCTTGGTCGTACTAGCGGGGGCCTACGAGCAGTACTTC.

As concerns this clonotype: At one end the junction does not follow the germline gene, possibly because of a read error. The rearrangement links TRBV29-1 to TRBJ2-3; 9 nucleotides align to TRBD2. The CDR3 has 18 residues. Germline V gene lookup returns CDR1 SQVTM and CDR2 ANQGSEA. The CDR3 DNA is TGCAGCGTTGAAGAAGGTGGGGGAGCGGGGGGCCTAACAGATGCGCAGTATTTT. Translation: CSVEEGGGAGGLTDAQYF.

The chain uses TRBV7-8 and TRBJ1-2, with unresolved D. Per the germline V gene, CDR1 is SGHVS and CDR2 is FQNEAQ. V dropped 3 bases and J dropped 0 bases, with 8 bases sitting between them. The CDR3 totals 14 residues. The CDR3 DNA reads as TGTGCCAGCAGCTTTGACATAGCTAACTATGGCTACACCTTC. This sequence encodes CASSFDIANYGYTF.

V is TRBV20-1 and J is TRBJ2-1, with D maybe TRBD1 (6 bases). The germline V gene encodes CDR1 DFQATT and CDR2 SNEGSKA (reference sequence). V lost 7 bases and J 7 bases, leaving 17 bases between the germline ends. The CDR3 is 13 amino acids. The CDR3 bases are TGCAGTGTTAGCGACAGGTTTGGGAATGAGCAGTTCTTC. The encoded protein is CSVSDRFGNEQFF.

The CDR3 coding sequence is TGTGCCAGCAGTACCTGGTCTCTAGGCACAGATACGCAGTATTTT. Protein product: CASSTWSLGTDTQYF. J is TRBJ2-3 and V is TRBV6-2 or TRBV6-3, with unresolved D. The V end was cut by 5 bases, the J end by 1 base, with 13 bases between. The germline CDR1 and CDR2 sequences are MNHEY and SVGEGT. This CDR3 spans 15 amino acids.

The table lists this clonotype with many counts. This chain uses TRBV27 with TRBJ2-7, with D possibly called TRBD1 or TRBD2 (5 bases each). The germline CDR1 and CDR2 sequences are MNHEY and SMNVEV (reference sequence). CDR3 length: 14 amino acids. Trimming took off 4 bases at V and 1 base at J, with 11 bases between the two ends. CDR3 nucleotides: TGTGCCAGCAGTTCCCCGGGGCGGTCCTACGAGCAGTACTTC. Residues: CASSSPGRSYEQYF.

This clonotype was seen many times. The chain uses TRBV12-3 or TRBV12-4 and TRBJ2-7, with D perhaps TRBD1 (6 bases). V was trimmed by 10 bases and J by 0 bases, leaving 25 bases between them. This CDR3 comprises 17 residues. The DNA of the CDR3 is TGTGCCACCTCCCCTCCCGCGGTTGGGGGCAACTCCTACGAGCAGTACTTC. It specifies CATSPPAVGGNSYEQYF.

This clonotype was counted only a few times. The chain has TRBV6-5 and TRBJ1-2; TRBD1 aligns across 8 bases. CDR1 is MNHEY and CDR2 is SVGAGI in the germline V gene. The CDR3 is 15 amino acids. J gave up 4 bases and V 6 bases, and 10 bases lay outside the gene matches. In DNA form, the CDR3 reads TGTGCCAGCAGCAAGGGACAGGAGACTTTCTATGGCTACACCTTC. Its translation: CASSKGQETFYGYTF.

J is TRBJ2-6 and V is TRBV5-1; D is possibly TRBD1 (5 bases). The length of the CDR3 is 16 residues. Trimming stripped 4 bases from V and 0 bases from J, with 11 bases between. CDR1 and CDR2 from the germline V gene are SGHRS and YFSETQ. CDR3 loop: CASSLSTASGANVLTF. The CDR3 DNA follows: TGCGCCAGCAGCCTCTCGACAGCCTCTGGGGCCAACGTCCTGACTTTC.

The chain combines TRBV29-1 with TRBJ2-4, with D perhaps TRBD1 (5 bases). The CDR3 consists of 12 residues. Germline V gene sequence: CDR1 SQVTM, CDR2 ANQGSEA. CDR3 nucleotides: TGCAGTTACCTAGGGGTTAAAAACATTCAGTACTTC. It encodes CSYLGVKNIQYF. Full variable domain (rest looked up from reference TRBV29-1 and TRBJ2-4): SAVISQKPSRDICQRGTSLTIQCQVDSQVTMMFWYRQQPGQSLTLIATANQGSEATYESGFVIDKFPISRPNLTFSTLTVSNMSPEDSSIYLCSYLGVKNIQYFGAGTRLSVL.

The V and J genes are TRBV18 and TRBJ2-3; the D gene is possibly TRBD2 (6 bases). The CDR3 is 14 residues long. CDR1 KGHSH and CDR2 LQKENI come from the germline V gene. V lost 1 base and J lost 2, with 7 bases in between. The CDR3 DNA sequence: TGTGCCAGCTCACCACGGGGGGACACAGATACGCAGTATTTT. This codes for CASSPRGDTDTQYF.

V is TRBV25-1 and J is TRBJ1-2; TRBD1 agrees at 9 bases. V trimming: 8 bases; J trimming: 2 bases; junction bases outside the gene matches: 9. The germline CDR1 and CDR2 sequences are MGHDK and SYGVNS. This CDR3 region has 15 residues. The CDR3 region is CASSEGGTGNYGYTF. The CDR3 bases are TGTGCCAGCTCCGAAGGGGGGACAGGGAACTATGGCTACACCTTC.

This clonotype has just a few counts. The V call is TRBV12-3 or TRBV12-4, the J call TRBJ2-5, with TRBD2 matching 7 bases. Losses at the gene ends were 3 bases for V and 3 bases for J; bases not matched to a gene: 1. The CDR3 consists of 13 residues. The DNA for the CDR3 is TGTGCCAGCAGTTTCAGCGGGGAAGAGACCCAGTACTTC. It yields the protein CASSFSGEETQYF.

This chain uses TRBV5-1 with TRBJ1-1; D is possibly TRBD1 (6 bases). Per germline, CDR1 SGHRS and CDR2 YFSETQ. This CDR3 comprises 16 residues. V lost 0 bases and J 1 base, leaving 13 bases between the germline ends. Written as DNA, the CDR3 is TGCGCCAGCAGCTTGGTGGTCGGCAGGGGGAACACTGAAGCTTTCTTT. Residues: CASSLVVGRGNTEAFF.

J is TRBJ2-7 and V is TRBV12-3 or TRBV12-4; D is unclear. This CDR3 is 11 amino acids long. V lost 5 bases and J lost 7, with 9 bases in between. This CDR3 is CASSPSVEQYF. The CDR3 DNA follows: TGTGCCAGCAGTCCCTCGGTAGAGCAGTACTTC.

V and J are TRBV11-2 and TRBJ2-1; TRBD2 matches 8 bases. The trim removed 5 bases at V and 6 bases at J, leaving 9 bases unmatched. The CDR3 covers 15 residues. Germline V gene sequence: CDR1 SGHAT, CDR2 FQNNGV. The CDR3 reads CASSAGSGGVNEQFF. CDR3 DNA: TGTGCCAGCAGCGCAGGCAGCGGGGGAGTCAATGAGCAGTTCTTC.

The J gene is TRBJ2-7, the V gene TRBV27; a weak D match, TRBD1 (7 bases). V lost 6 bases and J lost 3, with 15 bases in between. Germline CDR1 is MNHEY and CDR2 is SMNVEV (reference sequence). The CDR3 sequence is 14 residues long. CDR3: CASRPRGAGYEQYF. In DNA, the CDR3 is TGTGCCAGCAGACCCAGGGGGGCCGGCTACGAGCAGTACTTC.

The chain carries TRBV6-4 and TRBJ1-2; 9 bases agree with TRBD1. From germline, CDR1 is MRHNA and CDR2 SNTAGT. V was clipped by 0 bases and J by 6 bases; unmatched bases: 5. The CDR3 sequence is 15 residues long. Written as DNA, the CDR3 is TGTGCCAGCAGTGACTCCGGGACAGGGCTCAATGGCTACACCTTC. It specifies CASSDSGTGLNGYTF.

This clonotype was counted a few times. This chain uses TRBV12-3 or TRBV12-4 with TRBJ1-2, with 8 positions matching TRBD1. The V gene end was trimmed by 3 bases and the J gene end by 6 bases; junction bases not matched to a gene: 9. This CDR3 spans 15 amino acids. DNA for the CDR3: TGTGCCAGCAGTTTCCGACAGGGGATCTGGGATGGCTACACCTTC. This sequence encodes CASSFRQGIWDGYTF.

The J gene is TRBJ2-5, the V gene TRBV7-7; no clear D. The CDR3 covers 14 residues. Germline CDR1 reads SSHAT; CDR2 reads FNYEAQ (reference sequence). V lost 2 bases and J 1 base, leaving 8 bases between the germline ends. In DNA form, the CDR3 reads TGTGCCAGCAGCTTATTTGCAGGCCAAGAGACCCAGTACTTC. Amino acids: CASSLFAGQETQYF.

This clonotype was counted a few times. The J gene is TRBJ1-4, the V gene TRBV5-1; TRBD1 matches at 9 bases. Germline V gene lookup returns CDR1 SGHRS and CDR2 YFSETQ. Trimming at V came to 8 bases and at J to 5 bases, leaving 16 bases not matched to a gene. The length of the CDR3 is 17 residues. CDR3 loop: CASYTGQGFWPNEKLFF. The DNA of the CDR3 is TGCGCCAGTTATACGGGACAGGGATTTTGGCCCAATGAAAAACTGTTTTTT.

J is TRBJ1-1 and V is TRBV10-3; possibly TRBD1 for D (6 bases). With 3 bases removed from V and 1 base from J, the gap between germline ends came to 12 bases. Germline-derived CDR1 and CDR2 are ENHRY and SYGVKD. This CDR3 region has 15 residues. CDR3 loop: CAISERGTENTEAFF. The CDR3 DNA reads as TGTGCCATCAGTGAAAGGGGGACGGAGAACACTGAAGCTTTCTTT.

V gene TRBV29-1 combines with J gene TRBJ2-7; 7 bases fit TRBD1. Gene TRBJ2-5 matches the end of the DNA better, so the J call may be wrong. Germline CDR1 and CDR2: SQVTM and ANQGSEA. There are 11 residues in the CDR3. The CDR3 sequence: CSSNRGETQYF. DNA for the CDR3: TGCAGCTCGAACAGGGGAGAGACCCAGTACTTC.

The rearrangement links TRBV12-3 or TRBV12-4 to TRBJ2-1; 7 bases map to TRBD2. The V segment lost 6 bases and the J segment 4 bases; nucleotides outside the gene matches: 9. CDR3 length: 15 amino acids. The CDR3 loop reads CASRSLAGAYNEQFF. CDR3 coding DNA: TGTGCCAGCAGATCTTTAGCGGGCGCTTACAATGAGCAGTTCTTC.

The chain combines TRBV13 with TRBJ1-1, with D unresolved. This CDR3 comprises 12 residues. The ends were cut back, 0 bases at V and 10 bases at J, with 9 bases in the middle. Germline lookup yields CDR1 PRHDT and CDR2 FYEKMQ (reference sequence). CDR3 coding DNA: TGTGCCAGCAGCTTAGGCAGGATAGTAGCTTTCTTT. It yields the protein CASSLGRIVAFF.

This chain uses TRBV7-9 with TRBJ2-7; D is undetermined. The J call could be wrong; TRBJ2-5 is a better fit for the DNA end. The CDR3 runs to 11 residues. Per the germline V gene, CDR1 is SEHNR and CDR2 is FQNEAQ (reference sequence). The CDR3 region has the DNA TGTGCCAGCGCAGCCCATGAGACCCAGTACTTC. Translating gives CASAAHETQYF.